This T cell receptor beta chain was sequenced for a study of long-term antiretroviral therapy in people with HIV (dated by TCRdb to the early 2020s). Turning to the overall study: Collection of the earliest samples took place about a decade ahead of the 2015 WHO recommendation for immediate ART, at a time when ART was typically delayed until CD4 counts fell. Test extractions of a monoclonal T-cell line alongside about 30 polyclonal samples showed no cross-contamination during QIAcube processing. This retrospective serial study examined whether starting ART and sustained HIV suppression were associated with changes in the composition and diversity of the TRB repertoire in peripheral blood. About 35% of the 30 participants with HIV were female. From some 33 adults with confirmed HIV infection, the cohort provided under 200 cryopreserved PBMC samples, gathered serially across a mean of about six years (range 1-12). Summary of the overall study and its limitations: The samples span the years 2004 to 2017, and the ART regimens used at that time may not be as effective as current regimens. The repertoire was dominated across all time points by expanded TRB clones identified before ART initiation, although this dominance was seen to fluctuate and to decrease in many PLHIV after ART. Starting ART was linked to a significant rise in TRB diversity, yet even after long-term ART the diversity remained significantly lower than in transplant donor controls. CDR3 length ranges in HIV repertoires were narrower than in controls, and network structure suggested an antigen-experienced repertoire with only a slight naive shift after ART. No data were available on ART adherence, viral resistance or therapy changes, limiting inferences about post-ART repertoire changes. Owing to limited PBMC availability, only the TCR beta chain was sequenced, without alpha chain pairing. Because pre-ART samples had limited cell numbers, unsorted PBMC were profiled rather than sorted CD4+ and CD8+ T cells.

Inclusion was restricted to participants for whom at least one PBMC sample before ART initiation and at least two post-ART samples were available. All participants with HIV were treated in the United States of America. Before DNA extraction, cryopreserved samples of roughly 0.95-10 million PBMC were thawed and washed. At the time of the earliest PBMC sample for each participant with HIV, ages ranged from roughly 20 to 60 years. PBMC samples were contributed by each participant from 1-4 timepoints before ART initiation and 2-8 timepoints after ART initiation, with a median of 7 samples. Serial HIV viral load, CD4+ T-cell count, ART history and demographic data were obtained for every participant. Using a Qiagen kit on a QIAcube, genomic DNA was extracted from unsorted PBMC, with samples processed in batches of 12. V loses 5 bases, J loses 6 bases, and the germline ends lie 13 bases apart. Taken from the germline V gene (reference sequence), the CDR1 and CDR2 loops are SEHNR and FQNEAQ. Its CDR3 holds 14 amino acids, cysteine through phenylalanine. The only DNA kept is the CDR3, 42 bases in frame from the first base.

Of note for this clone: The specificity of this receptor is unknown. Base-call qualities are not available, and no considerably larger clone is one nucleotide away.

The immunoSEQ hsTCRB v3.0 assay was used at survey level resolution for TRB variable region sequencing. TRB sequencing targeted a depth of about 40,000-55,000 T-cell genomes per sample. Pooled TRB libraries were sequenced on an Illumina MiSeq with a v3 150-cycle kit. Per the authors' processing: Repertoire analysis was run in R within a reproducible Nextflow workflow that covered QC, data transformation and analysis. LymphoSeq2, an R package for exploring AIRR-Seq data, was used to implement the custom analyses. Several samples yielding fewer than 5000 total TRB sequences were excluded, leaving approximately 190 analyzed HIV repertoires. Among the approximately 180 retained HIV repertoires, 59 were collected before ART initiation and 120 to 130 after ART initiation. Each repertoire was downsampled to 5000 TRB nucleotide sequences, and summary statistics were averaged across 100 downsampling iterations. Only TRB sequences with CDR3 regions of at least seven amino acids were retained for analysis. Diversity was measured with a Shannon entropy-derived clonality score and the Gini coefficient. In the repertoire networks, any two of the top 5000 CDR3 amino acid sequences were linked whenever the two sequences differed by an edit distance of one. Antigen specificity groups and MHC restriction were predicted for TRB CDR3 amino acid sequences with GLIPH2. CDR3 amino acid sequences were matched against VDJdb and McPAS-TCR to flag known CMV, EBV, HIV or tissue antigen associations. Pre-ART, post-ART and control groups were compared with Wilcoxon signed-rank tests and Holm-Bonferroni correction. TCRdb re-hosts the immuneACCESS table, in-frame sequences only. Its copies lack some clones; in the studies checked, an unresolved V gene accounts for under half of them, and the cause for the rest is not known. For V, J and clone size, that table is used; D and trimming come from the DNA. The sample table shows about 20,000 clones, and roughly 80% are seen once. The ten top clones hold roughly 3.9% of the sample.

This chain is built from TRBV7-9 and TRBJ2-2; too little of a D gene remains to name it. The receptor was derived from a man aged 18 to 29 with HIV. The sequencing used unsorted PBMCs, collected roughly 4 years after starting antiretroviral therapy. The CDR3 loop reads CASSPNYASGELFF. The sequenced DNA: TGTGCCAGCAGCCCTAACTACGCTTCCGGGGAGCTGTTTTTT.